The source of this T cell receptor (beta chain) is a study of graft-versus-host responses after intestinal transplantation. At the level of the study: For two to four years after anti-thymocyte globulin induction, all recipients took tacrolimus and steroids.

Trimming removed 0 bases at V and 8 bases at J, with 8 bases between. The CDR3 is made up of 13 amino acids. CDR1 is KGHSH, CDR2 LQKENI, per germline. The protocol was immunoSEQ multiplex PCR, while the TCRdb copy is restricted to in-frame clones and leaves out a portion. The table has 90,000 to 150,000 clones, roughly 96% seen once. In regard to this clone: Its antigen is currently unknown.

This clonotype was sampled from a human donor who received an intestinal transplant. This rearrangement joins TRBV18 to TRBJ1-5; the D is unclear. The sample was unstimulated CD8+ T cells sorted from spleen or lymph node cells, taken before intestinal transplant. Here the CDR3 reads CASSPPWIKPQHF. CDR3 bases: TGTGCCAGCTCACCACCGTGGATAAAGCCCCAGCATTTT. The full variable domain, its missing parts supplied by reference TRBV18 and TRBJ1-5, is NAGVMQNPRHLVRRRGQEARLRCSPMKGHSHVYWYRQLPEEGLKFMVYLQKENIIDESGMPKERFSAEFPKEGPSILRIQQVVRGDSAAYFCASSPPWIKPQHFGDGTRLSIL.